This entry lists 5 T cell receptor beta chains sequenced from one sample in a study of T cell clonality in common variable immunodeficiency. Produced via immunoSEQ multiplex PCR; TCRdb's table is partial and in-frame only. Reported are about 21,000 clones, none seen only once; the ten largest carry about 2.5%. For these receptors, no antigen is known. Study observations and caveats: Reportedly, TCR beta sequences from common variable immunodeficiency showed fewer deletions and N-nucleotide insertions.

Specimen: peripheral blood mononuclear cells. The receptors derive from a human donor with common variable immunodeficiency.

Remarks on this clone: The read is 3 residues too short to cover the CDR3 end, so that end is filled in from the germline J gene. The genes are TRBV7-6 and TRBJ2-7, with TRBD1 matching over 10 bases. Germline V gene lookup returns CDR1 SGHVS and CDR2 FNYEAQ. The V segment lost 1 base and the J segment 0 bases; nucleotides outside the gene matches: 3. The CDR3 totals 16 residues. CDR3 DNA (partial): TGTGCCAGCAGCTTAGAAGGGACAGGGGCCTCCTACGAG. Translation gives CASSLEGTGASYE. The full CDR3 protein reads CASSLEGTGASYEQYF.

A note on this clone: The read halts 3 residues ahead of the CDR3 end, with the missing end drawn from the germline J gene. V and J are TRBV18 and TRBJ2-1, with 11 positions matching TRBD2. V shed 2 bases, J shed 6 bases, and the junction held 3 bases outside the gene matches. CDR3 length: 15 amino acids. Germline assignment: CDR1 KGHSH and CDR2 LQKENI. The sequenced part of the CDR3 DNA is TGTGCCAGCTCACCAGCCGGGACTAGCGGCAATGAG. Its protein is CASSPAGTSGNE. The complete CDR3 protein is CASSPAGTSGNEQFF.

On this clone: The read ends 3 residues early relative to the CDR3; the germline J gene fills the gap. This sequence joins TRBV18 and TRBJ1-1; no reliable D call. Germline V CDR1 and CDR2: KGHSH, LQKENI. This CDR3 has 13 residues. Trimming removed 1 base from V and 1 base from J, with 4 bases in between. CDR3 DNA, as far as it was read: TGTGCCAGCTCACCACGTAGGAACACTGAA. It is translated as CASSPRRNTE. The entire CDR3 reads CASSPRRNTEAFF.

The sample holds a few counts of this clone. Read coverage stops 3 residues before the CDR3 terminus; the germline J gene supplies the remainder. This chain uses TRBV5-1 with TRBJ2-3; tentatively, D is TRBD1 (5 bases). Germline values: CDR1 SGHRS, CDR2 YFSETQ. V dropped 2 bases and J dropped 2 bases, with 12 bases sitting between them. This CDR3 is 15 amino acids long. CDR3 DNA, as far as it was read: TGCGCCAGCAGCTTTCAGGGCTTTCTCACAGATACG. Its translation: CASSFQGFLTDT. The complete CDR3 reads CASSFQGFLTDTQYF.

This clone was detected a few times. The read terminates 3 residues before the CDR3 end, so the remaining end is supplied by the germline J gene. The chain combines TRBV19 with TRBJ1-1, with 8 bases matching TRBD1. Trimming removed 0 bases from V and 5 bases from J; junction bases left unmatched: 5. The CDR3 totals 15 residues. The germline V gene has CDR1 LNHDA and CDR2 SQIVND (reference sequence). The CDR3 bases that were read are TGTGCCAGTAGTATAGACCGGACAGGGAGGACTGAA. Translation gives CASSIDRTGRTE. The entire CDR3 sequence reads CASSIDRTGRTEAFF.